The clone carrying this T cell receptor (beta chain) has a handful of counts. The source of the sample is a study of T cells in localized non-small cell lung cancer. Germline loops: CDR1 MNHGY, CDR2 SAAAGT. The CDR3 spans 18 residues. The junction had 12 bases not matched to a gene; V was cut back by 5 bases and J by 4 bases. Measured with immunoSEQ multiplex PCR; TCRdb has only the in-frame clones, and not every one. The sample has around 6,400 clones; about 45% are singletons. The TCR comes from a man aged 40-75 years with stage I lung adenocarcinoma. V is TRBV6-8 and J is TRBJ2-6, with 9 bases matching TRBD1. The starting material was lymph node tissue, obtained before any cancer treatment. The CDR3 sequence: CASSAGDRAVRGANVLTF. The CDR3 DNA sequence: TGTGCCAGCAGTGCCGGGGACAGGGCTGTACGAGGGGCCAACGTCCTGACTTTC.